A selection of T cell receptor beta chains follows, all from one sample in a study of blood T cell repertoires in COVID-19. TCRdb keeps only in-frame clones here, not all; method: immunoSEQ multiplex PCR. The data contain around 300,000 clones, around nine tenths of them singletons. Sequencing used PBMCs or T cells enriched from blood (not recorded which). All receptors come from a man aged 25 to 40 who had recovered from COVID-19. Both conserved end residues are part of each CDR3. A D gene is named only where the DNA matches it firmly. Expanded clones get a size class; other rows say once, few or many, or leave the size out.

J: TRBJ1-1
D: TRBD1
V: TRBV30
size: .
length: 15
DNA: TGTGCCTGGAGTGTCGGGACAGGGGCCTTCGCTGAAGCTTTCTTT
CDR3: CAWSVGTGAFAEAFF

J: TRBJ2-1
D: .
V: TRBV11-2
size: few
length: 13
DNA: TGTGCCAGCAGCTTAGATCCTCAGAATGAGCAGTTCTTC
CDR3: CASSLDPQNEQFF

J: TRBJ2-3
D: TRBD2
V: TRBV9
size: .
length: 15
DNA: TGTGCCAGCAGCGCTAGCGGGGGGAAGACAGATACGCAGTATTTT
CDR3: CASSASGGKTDTQYF

J: TRBJ1-6
D: TRBD1
V: TRBV27
size: .
length: 17
DNA: TGTGCCAGCAGTTTGTTCCCGGGACAGGGTTGGAATTCACCCCTCCACTTT
CDR3: CASSLFPGQGWNSPLHF

J: TRBJ1-1
D: .
V: TRBV7-9
size: .
length: 15
DNA: TGTGCCAGCAGCTTAGTTTCAGTATTGAACACTGAAGCTTTCTTT
CDR3: CASSLVSVLNTEAFF

J: TRBJ1-4
D: TRBD1
V: TRBV5-1
size: .
length: 16
DNA: TGCGCCAGCAGCCTGAATCCCGGGACAGGGGTAGAAAAACTGTTTTTT
CDR3: CASSLNPGTGVEKLFF

J: TRBJ2-5
D: .
V: TRBV28
size: .
length: 13
DNA: TGTGCCAGCAGTTTAGTATTCCAAGAGACCCAGTACTTC
CDR3: CASSLVFQETQYF

J: TRBJ1-2
D: TRBD1
V: TRBV3-1/TRBV3-2
size: few
length: 17
DNA: TGTGCCAGCAGCCAGATTAGGACAGGGGGGTTAGGCTATGGCTACACCTTC
CDR3: CASSQIRTGGLGYGYTF

J: TRBJ1-2
D: TRBD1
V: TRBV2
size: .
length: 14
DNA: TGTGCCAGCATTTTACAGGGGTTGAGCTATGGCTACACCTTC
CDR3: CASILQGLSYGYTF

J: TRBJ2-5
D: .
V: TRBV3-1/TRBV3-2
size: once
length: 15
DNA: TGTGCCAGCAGCCAAGGTACCGGGAACCAAGAGACCCAGTACTTC
CDR3: CASSQGTGNQETQYF

J: TRBJ1-5
D: .
V: TRBV9
size: once
length: 15
DNA: TGTGCCAGCAGCAATCGACGGGGAAGCAATCAGCCCCAGCATTTT
CDR3: CASSNRRGSNQPQHF

J: TRBJ2-5
D: .
V: TRBV10-1
size: .
length: 12
DNA: TGCGCCAGCAGTCAGGGACAAGAGACCCAGTACTTC
CDR3: CASSQGQETQYF

J: TRBJ2-1
D: .
V: TRBV30
size: .
length: 14
DNA: TGTGCCTGGAGTGTGGGACATTTTTACAATGAGCAGTTCTTC
CDR3: CAWSVGHFYNEQFF

J: TRBJ1-6
D: .
V: TRBV30
size: once
length: 16
DNA: TGTGCCTGGAAAGGAACGAGGAAGTCCTATAATTCACCCCTCCACTTT
CDR3: CAWKGTRKSYNSPLHF

J: TRBJ1-2
D: .
V: TRBV7-9
size: .
length: 12
DNA: TGTGCCAGCAGCTTAGGGGGACAACTCTACACCTTC
CDR3: CASSLGGQLYTF

J: TRBJ1-2
D: .
V: TRBV25-1
size: .
length: 14
DNA: TGTGCCAGCAGTGGAGCGGGACATAACTATGGCTACACCTTC
CDR3: CASSGAGHNYGYTF

J: TRBJ2-5
D: .
V: TRBV7-2
size: .
length: 15
DNA: TGTGCCAGCAGAAATAGGCAGGGCAACCAAGAGACCCAGTACTTC
CDR3: CASRNRQGNQETQYF

J: TRBJ1-5
D: .
V: TRBV28
size: .
length: 14
DNA: TGTGCCAGCAGTTCTCCAGGGAGGATTCAGCCCCAGCATTTT
CDR3: CASSSPGRIQPQHF

J: TRBJ1-1
D: .
V: TRBV11-2
size: .
length: 13
DNA: TGTGCCAGCAGCTTAGGGGCAGCAATTGAAGCTTTCTTT
CDR3: CASSLGAAIEAFF

J: TRBJ1-1
D: .
V: TRBV28
size: .
length: 14
DNA: TGTGCCAGCAGTTTTTACAGGAGGAACACTGAAGCTTTCTTT
CDR3: CASSFYRRNTEAFF

J: TRBJ1-6
D: TRBD1
V: TRBV6-5
size: .
length: 15
DNA: TGTGCCAGCAGTCGGGACAGTATCTATAATTCACCCCTCCACTTT
CDR3: CASSRDSIYNSPLHF

J: TRBJ1-1
D: .
V: TRBV6-6
size: .
length: 12
DNA: TGTGCCAGCAGTTACTCCCCCAGTGAAGCTTTCTTT
CDR3: CASSYSPSEAFF